The 4 T cell receptor beta chains in this list originate from one sample, sequenced in a study of molecular identifiers for immune sequencing clone quantification. TCRdb processed the PCR reads anew with MiXCR; each CDR3 protein has one entry. Here the sample spans hundreds of thousands of distinct CDR3 sequences, approximately 20% being singletons. Material for sequencing was naive CD8+ T cells from blood, with Jurkat cell RNA spiked in. Subset in this sample: FACS-sorted CD8+CD4-CCR7+CD45RA+ naive T cells. Receptor source: a human donor in good health. Some libraries in this study had Jurkat cell RNA spiked in.

V is TRBV6-1 and J is TRBJ2-1, with no clear D. The CDR3 loop spans 13 amino acids. Germline CDR1 is MNHNS and CDR2 is SASEGT. Trimming removed 7 bases from V and 7 bases from J, with 14 bases in between. CDR3 protein: CASIPLTDNEQFF. For the CDR3, the DNA is TGTGCCAGCATCCCCTTGACCGATAATGAGCAGTTCTTC.

The chain combines TRBV5-5 with TRBJ1-1, with a weak D call TRBD1 (5 bases). There are 14 residues in the CDR3. Germline CDR1 SGHKS, CDR2 YYEKEE (reference sequence). Trimming left V 5 bases short and J 6 bases short, with 17 bases between. This CDR3 reads CASRTAQGPSEAFF. CDR3 coding DNA: TGTGCCAGCAGGACCGCCCAGGGACCTTCTGAAGCTTTCTTT.

This clonotype was counted at least ten times. The rearrangement uses TRBV7-9 and TRBJ2-3; 9 bases are a match to TRBD2. Trimming took 5 bases from V and 3 from J; bases not matched to a gene: 12. CDR3 length: 17 amino acids. CDR1 and CDR2 from the germline V gene are SEHNR and FQNEAQ (reference sequence). The CDR3 protein is CASSHHRGLADTDTQYF. CDR3 in DNA: TGTGCCAGCAGCCACCACCGGGGACTAGCCGATACAGATACGCAGTATTTT.

The chain couples TRBV27 to TRBJ2-7; 8 nucleotides match TRBD1. Unmatched junction bases numbered 9, after V lost 5 bases and J lost 6 bases. The germline CDR1 and CDR2 sequences are MNHEY and SMNVEV (reference sequence). This CDR3 comprises 14 residues. CDR3 sequence reads: CASSQGAGSCEQYF. The CDR3, as DNA: TGTGCCAGCAGTCAGGGGGCAGGTTCGTGCGAGCAGTACTTC.